This TCR beta chain was retrieved from a study of blood T cells in healthy people across ages (dated by TCRdb to about 2015). Study-level background: In model experiments, template switching captured roughly one uniquely barcoded TCR beta cDNA molecule for every two T cells. Using the same blood draw, the study looked at two additional independent replicas of 1 million unique cDNA reads for two donors, one aged 18 to 30 and the other aged 80 or older. The donors were split into four age groups: young (average 16 years), middle-aged (39), aged (62) and long-lived (approximately 80). Age-related changes in TCR beta repertoire diversity were measured in the study by deep sequencing normalized with unique cDNA molecular identifiers. To avoid experimental bias, donors of different ages were spread randomly across the sequencing lanes. Study-level results and caveats: There was a strong correlation between observed TCR beta diversity and the percentage of naive T cells measured by flow cytometry. Compared with the aged group, more naive CD4+ T cells, fewer expanded clones and increased TCR diversity were shown by the long-lived group, suggesting age selection. Estimates of total diversity based on one million sequenced T cells were considered lower bounds and underestimates. Bulk unsorted PBMC profiling prevented conclusive comparison of naive and antigen-experienced compartments. As age increased, observed TCR beta diversity per million T cells dropped in a roughly linear way, and a significant reduction was already evident by age roughly 40. Because donor CMV infection status was unknown, age-related changes in expanded clonotypes were potentially confounded.

Systemically healthy Caucasian individuals from Russia, 35 to 40 in total and aged about 6 to 100 years, were included as donors. Each donor gave 8 to 10 milliliters of peripheral blood, drawn into EDTA-treated Vacutainer tubes. Ficoll-Paque density-gradient centrifugation was used to isolate PBMCs, with at least 6 million obtained per sample. Trizol reagent was used to extract total RNA from the PBMCs, yielding at least 5.5 micrograms per sample. For every donor, an aliquot of PBMCs went through flow cytometry to measure the percentages of naive CD45RAhigh/CD27high T cells. As concerns this clonotype: Its antigen has not been determined. Base qualities are not recorded, but no much larger clone differs from it by a single base.

Library method: 5' RACE. Reads for this sample came from an Illumina HiSeq 2500. A second roughly 6 to 11 cycle PCR used a sample-barcoded 5' primer and a J-beta primer mix. A unique molecular identifier was introduced onto each TCR beta cDNA molecule by a template-switch 5' adaptor carrying 12 random nucleotides. Each sample yielded at least 2.5 million CDR3-containing paired-end reads. All of the RNA was converted into first-strand cDNA using the Mint cDNA synthesis kit, with a TRBC-specific oligonucleotide serving as the primer. All cDNA was treated with uracil-DNA glycosylase and then went through a first 18-cycle PCR with the universal primers M1SS and BC2_uni_R. Under the source paper's analysis protocol: Each sample was normalized by randomly selecting 1 million high-quality reads, each carrying a distinct molecular identifier. Instead of being binned into consensus sequences, reads with shared molecular identifiers were discarded. CDR3 identification, clonotype clustering and error correction used MiTCR with a Q25 quality threshold and the strictest error-elimination algorithm. Lower-bound total TCR beta diversity was estimated with a nonparametric unseen species model using Euler transformation. The public reads were reprocessed in TCRdb via fastp at Q25 and MiXCR, keeping in-frame beta chains. Each entry is one CDR3 protein sequence, shown with its most common DNA and genes. These V and J calls originate from TCRdb's pipeline instead of the authors' own analysis. The sample includes 780,000 or so distinct CDR3 sequences, with just over 55% observed a single time. Of the sample, 25% to 30% falls within the top ten clones.

For this chain, trimming is 8 bases at the V end and 2 bases at the J end, and the number of junction bases without a gene match is 19. There are 18 amino acids in the CDR3, from cysteine to phenylalanine inclusive. Only the CDR3 region is kept as DNA, spanning 54 bases read in frame from base 1. Based on the germline V gene, the CDR1 and CDR2 sequences are KGHDR and SFDVKD. The clonotype comes from a middle-aged man in good health. The chain joins TRBV24-1 to TRBJ1-2; the junction holds 7 bases that match TRBD1. The sample was blood. The CDR3 sequence is CATTKQGLSERSNYGYTF. The DNA sequence follows: TGTGCCACCACAAAACAGGGGCTCTCTGAGCGCTCAAACTATGGCTACACCTTC.